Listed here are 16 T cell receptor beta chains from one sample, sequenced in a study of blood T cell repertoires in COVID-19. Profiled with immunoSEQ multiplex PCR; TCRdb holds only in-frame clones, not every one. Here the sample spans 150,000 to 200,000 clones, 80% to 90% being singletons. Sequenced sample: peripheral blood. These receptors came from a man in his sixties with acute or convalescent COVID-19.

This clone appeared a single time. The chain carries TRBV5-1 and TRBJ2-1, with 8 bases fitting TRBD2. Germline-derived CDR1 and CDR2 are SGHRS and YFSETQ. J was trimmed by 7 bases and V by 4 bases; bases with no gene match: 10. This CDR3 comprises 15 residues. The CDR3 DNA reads TGCGCCAGCAGCGTACTTCCGGGACTAGAAAATGAGCAGTTCTTC. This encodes CASSVLPGLENEQFF.

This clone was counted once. CDR3 in DNA: TGCGCCAGCAGCCAAGTATTGGTGAGGCCTTCGGAAAACACCATATATTTT. Protein product: CASSQVLVRPSENTIYF. The rearrangement links TRBV4-1 to TRBJ1-3; D is undetermined. The germline V gene has CDR1 MGHRA and CDR2 YSYEKL. V lost 1 base, J lost 6 bases, and 19 bases lay in between. This CDR3 is built from 17 residues.

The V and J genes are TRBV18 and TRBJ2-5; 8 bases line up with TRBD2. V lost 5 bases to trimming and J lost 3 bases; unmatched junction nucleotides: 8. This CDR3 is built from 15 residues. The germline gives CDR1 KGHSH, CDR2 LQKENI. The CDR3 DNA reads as TGTGCCAGCTCATTCTACGGGAGGGGGGAAGAGACCCAGTACTTC. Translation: CASSFYGRGEETQYF.

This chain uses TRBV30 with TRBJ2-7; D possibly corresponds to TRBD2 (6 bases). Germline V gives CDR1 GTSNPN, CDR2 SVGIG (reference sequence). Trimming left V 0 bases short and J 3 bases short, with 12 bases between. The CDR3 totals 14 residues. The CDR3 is CAWSVGLASYEQYF. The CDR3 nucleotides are TGTGCCTGGAGTGTAGGGCTAGCGAGCTACGAGCAGTACTTC. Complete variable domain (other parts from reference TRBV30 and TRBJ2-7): SQTIHQWPATLVQPVGSPLSLECTVEGTSNPNLYWYRQAAGRGLQLLFYSVGIGQISSEVPQNLSASRPQDRQFILSSKKLLLSDSGFYLCAWSVGLASYEQYFGPGTRLTVT.

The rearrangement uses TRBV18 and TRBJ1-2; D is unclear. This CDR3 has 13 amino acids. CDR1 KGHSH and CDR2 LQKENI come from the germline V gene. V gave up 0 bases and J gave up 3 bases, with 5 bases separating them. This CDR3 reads CASSPPGHYGYTF. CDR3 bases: TGTGCCAGCTCACCACCGGGCCACTATGGCTACACCTTC.

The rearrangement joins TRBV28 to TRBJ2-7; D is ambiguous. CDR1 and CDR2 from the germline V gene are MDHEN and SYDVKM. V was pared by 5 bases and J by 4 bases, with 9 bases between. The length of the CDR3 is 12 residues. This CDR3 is CASSVSGYEQYF. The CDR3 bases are TGTGCCAGCAGTGTCAGTGGTTACGAGCAGTACTTC.

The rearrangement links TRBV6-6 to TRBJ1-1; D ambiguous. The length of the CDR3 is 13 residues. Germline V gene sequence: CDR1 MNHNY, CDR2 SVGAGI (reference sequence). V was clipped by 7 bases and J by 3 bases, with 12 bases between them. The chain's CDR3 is CASTLVRDTEAFF. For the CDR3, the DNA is TGTGCCAGCACCCTAGTGAGGGACACTGAAGCTTTCTTT.

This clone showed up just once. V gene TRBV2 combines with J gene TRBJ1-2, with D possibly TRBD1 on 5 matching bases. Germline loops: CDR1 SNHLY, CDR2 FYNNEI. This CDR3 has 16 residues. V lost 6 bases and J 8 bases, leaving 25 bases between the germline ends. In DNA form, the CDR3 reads TGTGCCAGCAGGGGGGGGACGGAGGTTTTCTTCGCAGGCTACACCTTC. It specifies CASRGGTEVFFAGYTF.

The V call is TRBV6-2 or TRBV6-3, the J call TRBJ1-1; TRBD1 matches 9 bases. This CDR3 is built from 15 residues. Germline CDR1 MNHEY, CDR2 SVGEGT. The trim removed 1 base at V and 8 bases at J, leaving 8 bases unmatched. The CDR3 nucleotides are TGTGCCAGCAGTTACTACCCGGGACAGGGTAAGGAAGCTTTCTTT. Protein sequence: CASSYYPGQGKEAFF.

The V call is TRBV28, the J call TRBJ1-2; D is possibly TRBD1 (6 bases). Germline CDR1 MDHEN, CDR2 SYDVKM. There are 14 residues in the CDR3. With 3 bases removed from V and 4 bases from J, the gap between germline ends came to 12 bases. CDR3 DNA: TGTGCCAGCAGTTTTTTAGAACAGGGCTATGGCTACACCTTC. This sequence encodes CASSFLEQGYGYTF.

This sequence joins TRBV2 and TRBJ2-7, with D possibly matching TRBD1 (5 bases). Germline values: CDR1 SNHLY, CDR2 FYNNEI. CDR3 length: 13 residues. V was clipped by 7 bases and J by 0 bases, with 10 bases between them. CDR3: CASTPGNSYEQYF. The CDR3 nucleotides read TGTGCCAGCACACCAGGGAACTCCTACGAGCAGTACTTC.

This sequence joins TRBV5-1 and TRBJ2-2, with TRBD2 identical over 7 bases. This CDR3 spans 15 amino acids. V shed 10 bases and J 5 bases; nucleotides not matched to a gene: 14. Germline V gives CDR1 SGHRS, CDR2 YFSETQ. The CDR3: CASNKGTSETGELFF. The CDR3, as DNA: TGCGCCTCAAACAAAGGAACTAGCGAGACCGGGGAGCTGTTTTTT. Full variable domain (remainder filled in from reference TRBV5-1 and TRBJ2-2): KAGVTQTPRYLIKTRGQQVTLSCSPISGHRSVSWYQQTPGQGLQFLFEYFSETQRNKGNFPGRFSGRQFSNSRSEMNVSTLELGDSALYLCASNKGTSETGELFFGEGSRLTVL.

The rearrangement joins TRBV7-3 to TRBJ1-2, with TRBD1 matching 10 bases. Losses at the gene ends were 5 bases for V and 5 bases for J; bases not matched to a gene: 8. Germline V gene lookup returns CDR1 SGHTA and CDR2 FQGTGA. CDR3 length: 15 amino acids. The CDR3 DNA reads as TGTGCCAGCAGCCCGGGACAGGGGACCCTGTATGGCTACACCTTC. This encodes CASSPGQGTLYGYTF.

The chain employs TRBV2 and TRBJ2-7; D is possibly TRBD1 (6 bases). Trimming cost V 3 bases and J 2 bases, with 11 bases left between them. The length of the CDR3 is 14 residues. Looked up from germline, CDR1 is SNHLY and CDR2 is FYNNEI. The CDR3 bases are TGTGCCAGCAGTGACGAGGGGGAAACCTACGAGCAGTACTTC. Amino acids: CASSDEGETYEQYF.

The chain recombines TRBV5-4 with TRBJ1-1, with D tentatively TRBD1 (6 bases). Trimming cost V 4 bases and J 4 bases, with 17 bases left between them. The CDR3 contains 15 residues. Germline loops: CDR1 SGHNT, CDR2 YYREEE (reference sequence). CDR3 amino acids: CASSPQGRRITEAFF. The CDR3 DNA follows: TGTGCCAGCAGCCCGCAGGGGCGCCGGATCACTGAAGCTTTCTTT.

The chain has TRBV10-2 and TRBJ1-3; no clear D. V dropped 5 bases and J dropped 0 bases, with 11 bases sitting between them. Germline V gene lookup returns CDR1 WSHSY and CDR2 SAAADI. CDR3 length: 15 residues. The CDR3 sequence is CASSKNPHSGNTIYF. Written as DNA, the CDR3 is TGCGCCAGCAGTAAGAACCCACACTCTGGAAACACCATATATTTT.